This T cell receptor beta chain was identified during a study of radiation and T cells in renal cell carcinoma. Background on the study: Nephrectomy followed 15 Gy stereotactic body radiation by 4 weeks. Study-wide points: From baseline, blood top tumor clonotypes peaked at 2 weeks post-radiation. Without pretreatment biopsies, baseline tumor clonotype presence was undetermined.

Details on this clone: Antigen specificity is unknown.

Specified time point: blood 2 weeks post-SBRT. As to treatment: 15 Gy SBRT to primary tumor, nephrectomy 4 weeks later. Radiation-treated patients gave blood at baseline, week 2 and week 4. From germline, CDR1 is SGHRS and CDR2 YFSETQ. The CDR3 contains 15 residues. V shed 6 bases and J 2 bases; nucleotides not matched to a gene: 10. Clones were read by immunoSEQ multiplex PCR, and TCRdb kept only the in-frame ones, dropping some. The data hold roughly 150,000 clones, with approximately 90% observed a single time. The chain carries TRBV5-1 and TRBJ2-7, with TRBD1 matching over 8 bases. This clonotype was obtained from a woman in her forties or fifties with renal cell carcinoma. This material consisted of blood, taken from a patient whose treatment included radiotherapy and nephrectomy. CDR3 residues: CASTNPTGDAYEQYF. The CDR3 coding sequence is TGCGCCAGCACCAACCCGACAGGGGATGCCTACGAGCAGTACTTC.